What follows are 2 T cell receptor beta chains derived from one specimen sequenced in a study of blood T cells in healthy people across ages. PCR was performed a second time for roughly 7 to 11 cycles using a sample-barcoded 5' primer and a J-beta primer mix. TCRdb reprocessed the 5' RACE reads via MiXCR and lists one record per CDR3 protein. The sample has some 930,000 distinct CDR3 sequences, around 29% seen once. These records were also assigned to another study, of T cells of mothers and their children.

Sequencing was done on a sample of blood. The receptors come from a middle-aged woman in good health.

This clonotype has at least ten counts. The chain couples TRBV15 to TRBJ2-1; D unresolved. V lost 6 bases to trimming and J lost 6 bases, with 9 bases between them. This CDR3 contains 12 residues. Germline CDR1 reads LNHNV; CDR2 reads YYDKDF (reference sequence). CDR3 residues: CATSLGGNEQFF. For the CDR3, the DNA is TGTGCCACCAGTCTCGGCGGCAATGAGCAGTTCTTC.

This clonotype has ten or more counts. The V and J genes are TRBV6-5 and TRBJ1-6; 7 bases align to TRBD1. V was clipped by 6 bases and J by 4 bases; unmatched bases: 3. In germline, CDR1 is MNHEY, CDR2 SVGAGI. CDR3 length equals 14 residues. Here the CDR3 DNA reads TGTGCCAGCAGAGCAGGGGGTTATAATTCACCCCTCCACTTT. Residues: CASRAGGYNSPLHF.